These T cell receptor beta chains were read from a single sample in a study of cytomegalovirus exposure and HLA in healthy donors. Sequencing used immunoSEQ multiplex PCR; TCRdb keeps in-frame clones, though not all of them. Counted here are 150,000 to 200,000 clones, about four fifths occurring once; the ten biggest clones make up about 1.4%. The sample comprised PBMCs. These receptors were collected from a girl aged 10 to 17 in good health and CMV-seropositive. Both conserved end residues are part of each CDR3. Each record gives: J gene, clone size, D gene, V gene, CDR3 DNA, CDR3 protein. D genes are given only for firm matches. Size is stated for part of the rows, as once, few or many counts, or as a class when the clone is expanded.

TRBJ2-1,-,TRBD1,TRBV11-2,TGTGCCAGCAGCCCCGGGACAGGTGGTGAGCAGTTCTTC,CASSPGTGGEQFF
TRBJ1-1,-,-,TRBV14,TGTGCCAGCAGCCAAGGGAGCAGGGCCTCTCGTGCTTTCTTT,CASSQGSRASRAFF
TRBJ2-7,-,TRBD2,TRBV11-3,TGTGCCAGCAGCATCTCGGGAACGGGGGGGCTCAACGAGCAGTACTTC,CASSISGTGGLNEQYF
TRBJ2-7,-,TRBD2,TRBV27,TGTGCCAGCTCGGGGGAGGGCTCCTACGAGCAGTACTTC,CASSGEGSYEQYF
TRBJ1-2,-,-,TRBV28,TGTGCCAGCAGTTTCCGCCCACAGGGACTACACCTGGACTATGGCTACACCTTC,CASSFRPQGLHLDYGYTF
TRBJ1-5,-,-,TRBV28,TGTGCCAGCAGTTTATTCCCGGGACCCCAGCATTTT,CASSLFPGPQHF
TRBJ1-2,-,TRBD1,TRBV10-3,TGTGCTATCAGTGAGTCGAGGCAGGGGGGATTCTATGGCTACACCTTC,CAISESRQGGFYGYTF
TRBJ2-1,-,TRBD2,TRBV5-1,TGCGCCAGCAGCCTGAGCGGGGGATACAATGAGCAGTTCTTC,CASSLSGGYNEQFF
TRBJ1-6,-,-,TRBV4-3,TGCGCCAGCAGCCAAGATCTTTTCGCGGGGCGAGACAATTCACCCCTCCACTTT,CASSQDLFAGRDNSPLHF
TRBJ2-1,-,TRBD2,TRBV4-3,TGCGCCAGCAGCCAAGGACTAGCGCTGAACAATGAGCAGTTCTTC,CASSQGLALNNEQFF
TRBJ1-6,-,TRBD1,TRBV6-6,TGTGCCAGCAGCCCCGGGACAGGGGATTCACCCCTCCACTTT,CASSPGTGDSPLHF
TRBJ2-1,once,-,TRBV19,TGTGCCAGTAGTATAATCGACTCATGGAGGGAGCAGTTCTTC,CASSIIDSWREQFF
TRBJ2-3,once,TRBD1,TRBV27,TGTGCCAGCCGATTTGGGACAGGATTCTACACAGATACGCAGTATTTT,CASRFGTGFYTDTQYF
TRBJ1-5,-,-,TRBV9,TGTGCCAGCAGCGTTAGACAGGTGATCAATCAGCCCCAGCATTTT,CASSVRQVINQPQHF
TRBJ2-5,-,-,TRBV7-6,TGTGCCAGCAGCACTAGCATAGGGGGCCCAGAGACCCAGTACTTC,CASSTSIGGPETQYF
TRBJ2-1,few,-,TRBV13,TGTGCCAGCAGCTTAGAGCTCAATGAGCAGTTCTTC,CASSLELNEQFF
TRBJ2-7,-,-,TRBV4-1,TGCGCCAGCAGCCAAGGGCTGATTAACGAGCAGTACTTC,CASSQGLINEQYF
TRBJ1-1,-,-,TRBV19,TGTGCCAGTAGTATATCTCAGCGAAATGAAGCTTTCTTT,CASSISQRNEAFF
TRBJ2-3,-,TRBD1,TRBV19,TGTGCCAGTAAACCCGGGACAGGGCTCACAGATACGCAGTATTTT,CASKPGTGLTDTQYF
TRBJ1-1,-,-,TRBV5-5,TGTGCCAGCAGCCCCGGGACAATGAACACTGAAGCTTTCTTT,CASSPGTMNTEAFF
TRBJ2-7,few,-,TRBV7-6,TGTGCCAGCAGCTTAGGGTCGGGTAGCTCCTACGAGCAGTACTTC,CASSLGSGSSYEQYF
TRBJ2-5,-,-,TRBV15,TGTGCCACCAGTAACAGTGTTCAAGAGACCCAGTACTTC,CATSNSVQETQYF
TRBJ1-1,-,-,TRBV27,TGTGCCAGCAGTTTAAACGGTGAGGTCACTGAAGCTTTCTTT,CASSLNGEVTEAFF
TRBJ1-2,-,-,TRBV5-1,TGCGCCAGCAGCTCCAGGACAGAGACTCCCTATGGCTACACCTTC,CASSSRTETPYGYTF
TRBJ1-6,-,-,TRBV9,TGTGCCAGCAGCGTAGATCCAGGGAATAATTCACCCCTCCACTTT,CASSVDPGNNSPLHF
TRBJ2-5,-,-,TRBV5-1,TGCGCCAGCAGGATAGGGGCGCAGGGGGCTAGCGGGGCAGAGACCCAGTACTTC,CASRIGAQGASGAETQYF
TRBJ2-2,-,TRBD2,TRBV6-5,TGTGCCAGCAGGGTGCGGGGGGGTACCGGGGAGCTGTTTTTT,CASRVRGGTGELFF
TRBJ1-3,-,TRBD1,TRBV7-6,TGTGCCAGCAGCTTAGGAGGACAGGGCTCTGGAAACACCATATATTTT,CASSLGGQGSGNTIYF
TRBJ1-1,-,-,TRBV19,TGTGCCAGTACCCGACAGGCCACGAGGACTGAAGCTTTCTTT,CASTRQATRTEAFF
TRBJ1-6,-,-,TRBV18,TGTGCCAGCTCACCGACCGGCAAGGGGTCACCCCTCCACTTT,CASSPTGKGSPLHF
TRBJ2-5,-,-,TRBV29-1,TGCAGCGTTGATCCCCAGGGCGGACGGACGTACCAAGAGACCCAGTACTTC,CSVDPQGGRTYQETQYF